The 25 T cell receptor beta chains reported below all come from one sample, sequenced in a study of tumor-infiltrating lymphocytes in primary liver carcinoma. The authors made TCR beta cDNA from around 500 ng total RNA with a constant-region primer. Libraries covering TCR beta were generated through three nested multiplex PCR rounds (using a slightly modified ARM-PCR). Researchers ran the first two PCR rounds for around 10 cycles each with TRBV1-TRBV30 forward primers and a C-beta reverse primer. TCRdb reanalysed the multiplex PCR reads using MiXCR and keeps one entry per CDR3 protein. The sample lists around 78,000 distinct CDR3 sequences; 60% to 80% were seen once. Taking about 19-31 mg of unsorted bulk tissue, the authors co-extracted RNA and DNA. Sequenced: liver tumor tissue from sampling region 4. Noted subset: tumor region T4, right-lateral pole. The receptor set was obtained from a woman in her sixties with primary liver carcinoma and hepatitis B virus infection.

This clonotype was counted a few times. This chain connects TRBV18 to TRBJ2-1; no firm D call. With 3 bases removed from V and 4 bases from J, the gap between germline ends came to 10 bases. Germline V gene lookup returns CDR1 KGHSH and CDR2 LQKENI. CDR3 length: 14 residues. The DNA of the CDR3 is TGTGCCAGCTCACCCGAGGACGGATACAATGAGCAGTTCTTC. Protein product: CASSPEDGYNEQFF.

Concerning this clonotype itself: Mismatch with germline at one junction end may stem from a read error. This chain connects TRBV6-5 to TRBJ1-1; D not certain. This CDR3 has 13 amino acids. The germline gives CDR1 MNHEY, CDR2 SVGAGI. The CDR3, as DNA: TGTGCCAGCAGTTTGAACCCGTTCTCTGAAACTTTCTTT. This sequence encodes CASSLNPFSETFF.

This clonotype has only a few counts. The chain couples TRBV2 to TRBJ2-7, with 13 bases aligning to TRBD2. The CDR3 sequence is 13 residues long. The germline gives CDR1 SNHLY, CDR2 FYNNEI. V trimming: 11 bases; J trimming: 7 bases; junction bases outside the gene matches: 8. The CDR3 loop is CAGRTSGSKEQYF. The CDR3 DNA reads TGTGCCGGCCGGACTAGCGGGAGTAAAGAGCAGTACTTC. The variable domain in full, with the rest retrieved from reference TRBV2 and TRBJ2-7, is EPEVTQTPSHQVTQMGQEVILRCVPISNHLYFYWYRQILGQKVEFLVSFYNNEISEKSEIFDDQFSVERPDGSNFTLKIRSTKLEDSAMYFCAGRTSGSKEQYFGPGTRLTVT.

On this clonotype: At one boundary the junction diverges from the germline segment, which might be a read error. The gene calls are TRBV6-2 or TRBV6-3 and TRBJ2-1; unclear D gene. Germline V gene sequence: CDR1 MNHEY, CDR2 SVGEGT. The CDR3 has 11 residues. The CDR3 DNA follows: TGTGCCAGCAGGTACGACAATGAGCAGTCCTTC. This translates into CASRYDNEQSF.

As concerns this clonotype: This likely comes from a read error, as the CDR3 has no conserved phenylalanine or tryptophan at its end. The V and J genes are TRBV11-2 and TRBJ2-3, with a tentative D call TRBD2 (5 bases). The germline V and J ends were trimmed by 1 base and 8 bases, with 22 bases remaining between them. The germline CDR1 and CDR2 sequences are SGHAT and FQNNGV. The CDR3 is 17 amino acids. The CDR3 region is CASSLAIGRRSKGTQYL. In DNA form, the CDR3 reads TGTGCCAGCAGCTTAGCTATAGGGAGAAGGAGCAAAGGTACGCAGTATCTT.

The chain joins TRBV6-5 to TRBJ2-7; 9 bases fit TRBD2. The junction had 6 bases not matched to a gene; V was cut back by 7 bases and J by 2 bases. The CDR3 loop spans 14 amino acids. Per the germline V gene, CDR1 is MNHEY and CDR2 is SVGAGI. This CDR3 reads CASNQAGGPYEQYF. CDR3 DNA: TGTGCCAGCAACCAAGCGGGAGGACCCTACGAGCAGTACTTC.

Remarks on this clonotype: An end of the junction differs from the germline gene, which may be a read error. The chain links TRBV29-1 to TRBJ2-3; TRBD1 matches 8 bases. The germline V gene has CDR1 SQVTM and CDR2 ANQGSEA. The CDR3 is 11 amino acids. The chain's CDR3 is CSVVDRERVYF. The DNA of the CDR3 is TGCAGCGTGGTGGACAGGGAGCGAGTGTATTTC.

The sample holds many counts of this clonotype. This chain joins TRBV6-4 and TRBJ2-3; D unclear. CDR1 and CDR2 (germline): MRHNA, SNTAGT. The ends were cut back, 2 bases at V and 1 base at J, with 4 bases in the middle. The CDR3 contains 13 residues. The CDR3 sequence: CASSDRGTDTQYF. The CDR3 DNA reads TGTGCCAGCAGTGACAGGGGCACAGATACGCAGTATTTT.

This clonotype appeared a single time. At one boundary the junction diverges from the germline segment, which might be a read error. The chain is built from TRBV7-3 and TRBJ2-3; D ambiguous. The CDR3 sequence is 15 residues long. CDR1 and CDR2 (germline): SGHTA, FQGTGA. CDR3 loop: CASSLNPLGIDAQYF. The CDR3 nucleotides read TGTGCCAGCAGCTTAAACCCATTAGGCATAGATGCGCAGTATTTT. Full variable domain (remainder filled in from reference TRBV7-3 and TRBJ2-3): GAGVSQTPSNKVTEKGKYVELRCDPISGHTALYWYRQSLGQGPEFLIYFQGTGAADDSGLPNDRFFAVRPEGSVSTLKIQRTERGDSAVYLCASSLNPLGIDAQYFGPGTRLTVL.

A word on this clonotype: At one of its ends the junction is not consistent with the germline gene, which may arise from a read error. The chain joins TRBV6-1 to TRBJ1-5; no clear D gene. This CDR3 has 15 amino acids. The germline V gene has CDR1 MNHNS and CDR2 SASEGT. CDR3 sequence reads: CDSSDQAGVNQPQHF. CDR3 sequence (DNA): TGTGACAGCAGTGATCAGGCAGGAGTCAATCAGCCCCAGCATTTT.

To note about this clonotype: In this CDR3 the conserved last residue, phenylalanine or tryptophan, is missing, so a read error is likely. V gene TRBV6-6 combines with J gene TRBJ1-5; maybe TRBD1 (6 bases). Between the trimmed V and J ends, which lost 6 bases and 2 bases, there was a span of 14 bases. The CDR3 has 15 residues. Per the germline V gene, CDR1 is MNHNY and CDR2 is SVGAGI (reference sequence). CDR3 loop: CASSRGEGGNQPQHS. The CDR3 coding sequence is TGTGCCAGCAGCCGTGGAGAGGGGGGCAATCAGCCCCAGCATTCT.

This chain uses TRBV29-1 with TRBJ2-1; tentative D call: TRBD1 (5 bases). This CDR3 has 12 amino acids. CDR1 SQVTM and CDR2 ANQGSEA come from the germline V gene. V was cut by 8 bases and J by 6 bases, with 14 bases left in between. For the CDR3, the DNA is TGCAGCTCAGGGAACAGGTCCAATGAGCAGTTCTTC. It specifies CSSGNRSNEQFF.

This chain connects TRBV30 to TRBJ2-7, with D hard to call. The CDR3 has 12 amino acids. From germline, CDR1 is GTSNPN and CDR2 SVGIG (reference sequence). V was pared by 3 bases and J by 6 bases, with 12 bases between. The CDR3 sequence: CAWRAYSREQYF. The CDR3 nucleotides are TGTGCCTGGAGGGCCTACTCCCGCGAGCAGTACTTC.

About this clonotype itself: Without the conserved terminal phenylalanine or tryptophan, this CDR3 likely stems from a read error. V usage is TRBV11-2 and J usage is TRBJ1-6; D is uncertain. CDR1 and CDR2 (germline): SGHAT, FQNNGV. This CDR3 spans 13 amino acids. Trimming took off 8 bases at V and 9 bases at J, with 14 bases between the two ends. DNA for the CDR3: TGTGCCAGCGGCCTAGAGCCGGGTTCACCCCTCCACTAC. It codes for CASGLEPGSPLHY.

To note about this clonotype: This may be a read error, as it is one base from a much larger clone. The conserved phenylalanine or tryptophan is not found at the CDR3 terminus, so this likely reflects a read error. The chain has TRBV28 and TRBJ2-7, with no clear D. With 4 bases removed from V and 4 bases from J, the gap between germline ends came to 2 bases. The CDR3 extends over 10 amino acids. The germline CDR1 and CDR2 sequences are MDHEN and SYDVKM. In nucleotides, the CDR3 is TGTGCCAGCAGTTGGTACGAGCAGTACCTC. Its translation is CASSWYEQYL.

This clonotype was seen ten or more times. This chain joins TRBV6-1 and TRBJ2-5; 7 bases map to TRBD2. Losses at the gene ends were 4 bases for V and 5 bases for J; bases not matched to a gene: 7. The CDR3 covers 14 residues. The germline CDR1 and CDR2 sequences are MNHNS and SASEGT. The CDR3 region has the DNA TGTGCCAGCAGTGGGTTTGCGGGGGAGGAGACCCAGTACTTC. It codes for CASSGFAGEETQYF.

This clonotype was seen ten or more times. This sequence joins TRBV5-1 and TRBJ2-1, with no clear D. CDR1 is SGHRS and CDR2 is YFSETQ in the germline V gene. V dropped 5 bases and J dropped 0 bases, with 9 bases sitting between them. The CDR3 runs to 14 residues. The CDR3 DNA reads as TGCGCCAGCAGTTCATCAAGCTCCTACAATGAGCAGTTCTTC. Translating gives CASSSSSSYNEQFF.

A note on this clonotype: Since a much larger clone is just one base distant, this may be a read error. This chain connects TRBV12-3 or TRBV12-4 to TRBJ2-7; 7 bases are a match to TRBD1. This CDR3 comprises 14 residues. The CDR3 DNA sequence: TGTGCCAGCAGTAGCAGGGGGTTCTCCTGCGAGCAGTACTTC. Residues: CASSSRGFSCEQYF.

Comments on this clonotype: A read error may produce the germline difference seen at one junction end. This chain uses TRBV10-3 with TRBJ1-2; possible D gene TRBD1, 6 bases. This CDR3 spans 12 amino acids. Per germline, CDR1 ENHRY and CDR2 SYGVKD. The DNA for the CDR3 is TGTGCTATCAGCTCGTCAGGGGATGGCCACACCTTC. Its protein is CAISSSGDGHTF.

The CDR3 protein is CSAPQGTSGRSYEQYF. The CDR3 DNA reads as TGCAGTGCTCCCCAAGGGACTAGCGGGAGGTCCTACGAGCAGTACTTC. The chain employs TRBV20-1 and TRBJ2-7; 15 nucleotides agree with TRBD2. V dropped 5 bases and J dropped 1; count of bases not matched to a gene: 6. The CDR3 has 16 amino acids. Germline CDR1 and CDR2: DFQATT and SNEGSKA (reference sequence).

With respect to this clonotype: Germline and junction disagree at one end, which may indicate a read error. The CDR3 nucleotides read TGTACCAGCAGCTCTGACAGGAGCTCCTACGAACAGTATTTC. Protein: CTSSSDRSSYEQYF. The rearrangement joins TRBV11-2 to TRBJ2-7, with a tentative D call TRBD1 (6 bases). Germline V gene data show CDR1 as SGHAT and CDR2 as FQNNGV. The CDR3 extends over 14 amino acids.

The gene calls are TRBV11-2 and TRBJ2-1; D may match TRBD1 or TRBD2 (5 bases each). This CDR3 has 14 amino acids. Trimming took off 6 bases at V and 12 bases at J, with 21 bases between the two ends. Germline V lookup: CDR1 SGHAT, CDR2 FQNNGV. The CDR3 protein is CASSQDSRFRGQFF. CDR3 sequence (DNA): TGTGCCAGCAGTCAGGACTCGAGGTTTAGGGGGCAGTTCTTC. The variable domain in full, completed from reference TRBV11-2 and TRBJ2-1, reads EAGVAQSPRYKIIEKRQSVAFWCNPISGHATLYWYQQILGQGPKLLIQFQNNGVVDDSQLPKDRFSAERLKGVDSTLKIQPAKLEDSAVYLCASSQDSRFRGQFFGPGTRLTVL.

This clonotype appeared a few times. This chain links TRBV2 with TRBJ2-6; D might be TRBD2 (6 bases). The CDR3 is 15 residues long. V gave up 7 bases and J gave up 4 bases, with 14 bases separating them. Per germline, CDR1 SNHLY and CDR2 FYNNEI. The CDR3 nucleotides read TGTGCCAGCACCCGGGATGGAGGGGGGGCCAACGTCCTGACTTTC. Protein product: CASTRDGGGANVLTF. The complete variable domain, with remaining parts taken from reference TRBV2 and TRBJ2-6, reads EPEVTQTPSHQVTQMGQEVILRCVPISNHLYFYWYRQILGQKVEFLVSFYNNEISEKSEIFDDQFSVERPDGSNFTLKIRSTKLEDSAMYFCASTRDGGGANVLTFGAGSRLTVL.

A word on this clonotype: One base away lies a much larger clone, so this may be a sequencing read error. The V and J genes are TRBV18 and TRBJ2-7; TRBD1 agrees at 7 bases. This CDR3 spans 16 amino acids. CDR1 KGHSH and CDR2 LQKENI come from the germline V gene. The CDR3 here is CAGSATSPGTAYEQYF. The DNA for the CDR3 is TGTGCCGGCTCAGCCACAAGCCCCGGGACAGCCTACGAGCAGTACTTC.

The rearrangement links TRBV9 to TRBJ2-3, with 13 bases aligning to TRBD2. Trimming removed 4 bases from V and 0 bases from J; junction bases left unmatched: 14. The V gene's germline CDR1 is SGDLS and CDR2 YYNGEE. CDR3 length: 20 residues. The CDR3 region has the DNA TGTGCCAGCAGCTTAACTAGCGGGAGGGCCAAAGCCCTAAGCACAGATACGCAGTATTTT. Translating it yields CASSLTSGRAKALSTDTQYF.